These 25 T cell receptor beta chains were sequenced from one sample in a study of early T cells in non-severe SARS-CoV-2 infection. Via MiXCR, TCRdb re-called the 5' RACE reads, giving one row per CDR3 protein. The data contain about 21,000 distinct CDR3 sequences, 4% to 5.5% of them singletons. The sample was whole blood. The source of these receptors is an adult who was a healthcare worker with PCR-confirmed SARS-CoV-2 infection or an uninfected control (not recorded which).

V gene TRBV7-9 combines with J gene TRBJ1-1, with a tentative D call TRBD1 (5 bases). CDR1 is SEHNR, CDR2 FQNEAQ, per germline (reference sequence). The CDR3 loop spans 12 amino acids. V was trimmed by 5 bases and J by 4 bases, leaving 8 bases between them. DNA of the CDR3: TGTGCCAGCAGCACCGGGACCACTGAAGCTTTCTTT. Translated: CASSTGTTEAFF.

By its share, this clonotype is medium-sized. The rearrangement links TRBV18 to TRBJ1-5; TRBD1 agrees at 7 bases. With V trimmed by 2 bases and J by 0 bases, 4 bases remained unmatched. CDR3 length: 16 residues. From germline, CDR1 is KGHSH and CDR2 LQKENI. The CDR3 loop is CASSPDRASSNQPQHF. In DNA, the CDR3 is TGTGCCAGCTCACCAGACAGGGCGAGTAGCAATCAGCCCCAGCATTTT.

This clonotype is medium-sized (0.01 to 0.1%) in the sample. The genes are TRBV4-1 and TRBJ1-4; possibly TRBD1 for D (6 bases). Germline V lookup: CDR1 MGHRA, CDR2 YSYEKL. The CDR3 is 16 amino acids. Trimming left V 4 bases short and J 7 bases short, with 19 bases between. CDR3 protein: CASSPQRGGRFEKLFF. CDR3 nucleotides: TGCGCCAGCAGCCCTCAACGAGGGGGGCGATTTGAAAAACTGTTTTTT.

This clonotype was detected many times. The gene calls are TRBV11-2 and TRBJ2-2; 8 bases map to TRBD2. V trimming: 3 bases; J trimming: 6 bases; junction bases outside the gene matches: 15. Germline V gene lookup returns CDR1 SGHAT and CDR2 FQNNGV. This CDR3 is built from 18 residues. CDR3 amino acids: CASSFRLAGPAGPGELFF. CDR3 bases: TGTGCCAGCAGCTTCCGGCTAGCGGGTCCAGCGGGGCCCGGGGAGCTGTTTTTT.

The chain couples TRBV12-3 or TRBV12-4 to TRBJ2-1; 8 bases match TRBD2. This CDR3 region has 15 residues. J lost 9 bases, V lost 1 base, and 8 bases had no gene match. The CDR3 reads CASSLGTSRYSEQFF. As DNA, the CDR3 is TGTGCCAGCAGTTTAGGGACTAGCCGTTATAGTGAGCAGTTCTTC.

V is TRBV5-5 and J is TRBJ2-5, with 7 bases matching TRBD1. The V gene's germline CDR1 is SGHKS and CDR2 YYEKEE (reference sequence). The trim removed 7 bases at V and 2 bases at J, leaving 5 bases unmatched. The CDR3 consists of 13 residues. CDR3 nucleotide sequence: TGTGCCAGCTCACTCAGGGGGCAAGAGACCCAGTACTTC. Protein: CASSLRGQETQYF.

This clonotype was observed many times. The genes are TRBV10-1 and TRBJ2-1, with 11 bases lining up with TRBD2. The trim removed 0 bases at V and 0 bases at J, leaving 4 bases unmatched. CDR1 is WNHNN, CDR2 SYGVQD, per germline (reference sequence). The length of the CDR3 is 18 residues. For the CDR3, the DNA is TGCGCCAGCAGTGAGTCCGGACTAGCGGGCAGCTCCTACAATGAGCAGTTCTTC. Amino acids: CASSESGLAGSSYNEQFF.

This clonotype appeared a few times. J is TRBJ2-5 and V is TRBV6-2 or TRBV6-3; 7 nucleotides match TRBD2. The CDR3 has 14 residues. Germline CDR1 MNHEY, CDR2 SVGEGT. Germline trimming cut 6 bases from V and 4 bases from J; bases unmatched to any gene: 8. In nucleotides, the CDR3 is TGTGCCAGCAGCCAAACTAGCGTCCCAGAGACCCAGTACTTC. This codes for CASSQTSVPETQYF.

By sample share, this clonotype is medium-sized (0.01 to 0.1%). The CDR3 nucleotides are TGTGCCAGCAGTGATTCCGGACAGCCACCAAAATATGGCTACACCTTC. It is translated as CASSDSGQPPKYGYTF. The chain combines TRBV25-1 with TRBJ1-2; perhaps TRBD1 as D (6 bases). Between the trimmed V and J ends, which lost 3 bases and 5 bases, there was a span of 19 bases. Germline V gene lookup returns CDR1 MGHDK and CDR2 SYGVNS. There are 16 residues in the CDR3.

The table lists this clonotype with many counts. The genes are TRBV12-3 or TRBV12-4 and TRBJ2-1, with TRBD1 matching 10 bases. CDR3 length: 16 residues. Unmatched junction bases numbered 15, after V lost 7 bases and J lost 9 bases. The CDR3 DNA reads TGTGCCAGCACCCTTCGGGACAGGGGAATTTTAGGTGAGCAGTTCTTC. It encodes CASTLRDRGILGEQFF.

In DNA form, the CDR3 reads TGTGCCAGCAGTTTGGTCCAAGGGGGTGAAGCTTTCTTT. Translated: CASSLVQGGEAFF. The V and J genes are TRBV12-3 or TRBV12-4 and TRBJ1-1; possibly TRBD1 for D (6 bases). The CDR3 extends over 13 amino acids. The germline V and J ends were trimmed by 3 bases and 7 bases, with 12 bases remaining between them.

This clonotype was counted many times. The rearrangement links TRBV5-6 to TRBJ1-1; D is undetermined. V gave up 2 bases and J gave up 7 bases, with 18 bases separating them. This CDR3 is built from 15 residues. CDR1 is SGHDT and CDR2 is YYEEEE in the germline V gene. The CDR3 sequence is CASSFLGRTELEAFF. The CDR3 DNA follows: TGTGCCAGCAGCTTTCTTGGTCGGACGGAGCTTGAAGCTTTCTTT.

This clonotype was seen many times. The chain has TRBV15 and TRBJ2-2, with TRBD2 as a possible D gene (6 bases). The CDR3 has 17 residues. V was clipped by 0 bases and J by 4 bases, with 15 bases between them. In germline, CDR1 is LNHNV, CDR2 YYDKDF (reference sequence). CDR3 amino acids: CATSREIIPGATGELFF. DNA of the CDR3: TGTGCCACCAGCAGAGAGATTATTCCGGGAGCCACCGGGGAGCTGTTTTTT.

This clonotype was seen a handful of times. The CDR3 loop is CASTPGQVKYEQYF. The CDR3 coding sequence is TGTGCCAGCACTCCGGGACAGGTGAAATACGAGCAGTACTTC. V is TRBV2 and J is TRBJ2-7; 8 bases line up with TRBD1. V lost 7 bases to trimming and J lost 4 bases; unmatched junction nucleotides: 9. The CDR3 consists of 14 residues. Germline assignment: CDR1 SNHLY and CDR2 FYNNEI.

This clonotype was counted at least ten times. V and J are TRBV12-3 or TRBV12-4 and TRBJ1-5; the match to TRBD1 covers 9 bases. There are 14 residues in the CDR3. The junction had 1 base not matched to a gene; V was cut back by 1 base and J by 6 bases. The CDR3, as DNA: TGTGCCAGCAGTTTAGGGGACAGGGCTCAGCCCCAGCATTTT. Its protein is CASSLGDRAQPQHF.

This clonotype has ten or more counts. V gene TRBV7-6 combines with J gene TRBJ2-7; D gene ambiguous. Germline V lookup: CDR1 SGHVS, CDR2 FNYEAQ. The ends were cut back, 1 base at V and 2 bases at J, with 9 bases in the middle. The CDR3 is made up of 14 amino acids. The CDR3 loop reads CASSLEAGAYEQYF. The CDR3 nucleotides read TGTGCCAGCAGCTTAGAGGCAGGAGCCTACGAGCAGTACTTC.

The table lists this clonotype with many counts. V is TRBV21-1 and J is TRBJ2-1; the DNA was not used to check the table's D call, TRBD1. TRBV21-1 is described as a pseudogene. The CDR3 totals 16 residues. The CDR3 loop is CASSNQDRGYYNEQFF. CDR3 nucleotide sequence: TGTGCCAGCAGCAATCAAGACAGGGGTTACTACAATGAGCAGTTCTTC.

V usage is TRBV25-1 and J usage is TRBJ2-7; either TRBD1 or TRBD2 may fit D (6 bases each). The CDR3 sequence is 13 residues long. Germline values: CDR1 MGHDK, CDR2 SYGVNS. V lost 4 bases to trimming and J lost 4 bases, with 11 bases between them. CDR3 protein: CASSVTGRYEQYF. In nucleotides, the CDR3 is TGTGCCAGCAGTGTCACAGGGAGGTACGAGCAGTACTTC.

This clonotype has only a few counts. The chain couples TRBV6-1 to TRBJ1-1, with D uncertain. Per germline, CDR1 MNHNS and CDR2 SASEGT. This CDR3 is 13 amino acids long. V gave up 2 bases and J gave up 4 bases, with 8 bases separating them. CDR3 amino acids: CASSEMEGTEAFF. The CDR3 DNA follows: TGTGCCAGCAGTGAAATGGAGGGCACTGAAGCTTTCTTT.

This clonotype is labeled medium-sized (0.01 to 0.1%). The chain is built from TRBV12-3 or TRBV12-4 and TRBJ1-2; TRBD1 matches 10 bases. Trimming at V came to 5 bases and at J to 4 bases, leaving 7 bases not matched to a gene. The CDR3 consists of 15 residues. CDR3 region: CASSDRGRPIYGYTF. The CDR3 DNA is TGTGCCAGCAGTGACAGGGGGCGACCGATCTATGGCTACACCTTC.

Judged by abundance, this clonotype is medium-sized. This chain connects TRBV6-2 or TRBV6-3 to TRBJ2-5; 8 bases are shared with TRBD2. CDR3 length: 17 residues. The germline V gene encodes CDR1 MNHEY and CDR2 SVGEGT. With 0 bases clipped from V and 5 bases from J, the junction kept 11 bases outside the gene matches. Written as DNA, the CDR3 is TGTGCCAGCAGTTACTCTGAGTCGAGCGGGGGTATGGAGACCCAGTACTTC. Translation gives CASSYSESSGGMETQYF.

This clonotype was counted a few times. The CDR3 DNA reads as TGCAGTGCTATCGGGGGCGGAGGAGATACGCAGTATTTT. This encodes CSAIGGGGDTQYF. This chain uses TRBV20-1 with TRBJ2-3; D is perhaps TRBD1 or TRBD2 (6 bases each). The CDR3 is 13 residues long. Germline V CDR1 and CDR2: DFQATT, SNEGSKA (reference sequence). V lost 4 bases and J lost 5, with 13 bases in between.

Ten or more counts support this clonotype. The J gene is TRBJ2-7, the V gene TRBV11-2, with TRBD1 matching over 9 bases. The CDR3 extends over 16 amino acids. After removal of 1 base from V and 3 bases from J, the junction contained 7 bases not matched to a gene. Germline V gene sequence: CDR1 SGHAT, CDR2 FQNNGV. The CDR3 region is CASSLARDRDLYEQYF. In DNA, the CDR3 is TGTGCCAGCAGCTTAGCAAGGGACAGGGACCTCTACGAGCAGTACTTC.

This clonotype rates as medium-sized (0.01 to 0.1%). The chain uses TRBV6-2 or TRBV6-3 and TRBJ2-4, with a tentative D call TRBD1 (5 bases). Germline V lookup: CDR1 MNHEY, CDR2 SVGEGT. V was clipped by 7 bases and J by 6 bases, with 16 bases between them. The CDR3 is 14 residues long. The CDR3 loop is CASTPRVGLNIQYF. CDR3 DNA sequence: TGTGCCAGCACCCCCCGGGTGGGGCTAAACATTCAGTACTTC.

This clonotype came up many times. The CDR3 is CASSPPGQGALSLGYTF. CDR3 bases: TGTGCCAGCAGCCCTCCCGGGCAGGGGGCGCTTTCCCTTGGCTACACCTTC. V gene TRBV11-2 combines with J gene TRBJ1-2; TRBD1 matches at 8 bases. The germline CDR1 and CDR2 sequences are SGHAT and FQNNGV. Unmatched junction bases numbered 18, after V lost 5 bases and J lost 7 bases. CDR3 size: 17 residues.